The clone carrying this TCR beta chain occurred a few times. TCRdb analysed the RT-PCR reads with MiXCR anew, one entry per CDR3 protein. This sample has more than 600,000 distinct CDR3 sequences, with approximately 15% found just once. Germline V gene sequence: CDR1 MNHEY, CDR2 SVGAGI. There are 14 residues in the CDR3. Trimming removed 6 bases from V and 0 bases from J; junction bases left unmatched: 4. The sequence was collected from a female donor in good health, serving as a healthy control. The chain has TRBV6-5 and TRBJ1-1, with TRBD1 matching 7 bases. The material sequenced was memory CD4+ T cells from blood. CDR3 residues: CASRTGQMNTEAFF. The CDR3, as DNA: TGTGCCAGCAGAACGGGACAGATGAACACTGAAGCTTTCTTT.